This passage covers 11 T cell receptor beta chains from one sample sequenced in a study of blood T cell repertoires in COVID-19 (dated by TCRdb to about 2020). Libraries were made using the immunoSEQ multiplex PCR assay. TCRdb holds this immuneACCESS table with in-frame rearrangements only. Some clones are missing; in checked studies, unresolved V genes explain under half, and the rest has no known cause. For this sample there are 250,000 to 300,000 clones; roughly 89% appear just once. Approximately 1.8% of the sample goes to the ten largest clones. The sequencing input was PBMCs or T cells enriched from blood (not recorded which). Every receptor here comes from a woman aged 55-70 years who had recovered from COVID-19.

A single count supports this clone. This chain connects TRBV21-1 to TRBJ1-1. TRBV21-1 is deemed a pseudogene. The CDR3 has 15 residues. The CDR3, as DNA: TGTGCCAGCAGCAAAAGTCGGAGCACCTACACTGAAGCTTTCTTT. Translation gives CASSKSRSTYTEAFF.

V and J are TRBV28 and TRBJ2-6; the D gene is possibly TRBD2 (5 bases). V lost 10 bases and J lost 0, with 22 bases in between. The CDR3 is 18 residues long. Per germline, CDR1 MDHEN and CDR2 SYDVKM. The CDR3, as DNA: TGTGCCACCCAGAGGGCCCAGACAACCGTCTCTGGGGCCAACGTCCTGACTTTC. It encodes CATQRAQTTVSGANVLTF.

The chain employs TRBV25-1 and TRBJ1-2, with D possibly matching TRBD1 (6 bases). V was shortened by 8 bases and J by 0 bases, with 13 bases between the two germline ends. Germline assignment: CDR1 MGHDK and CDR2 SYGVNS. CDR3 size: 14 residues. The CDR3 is CASRGTPPNYGYTF. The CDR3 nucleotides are TGTGCCAGCCGAGGGACACCCCCTAACTATGGCTACACCTTC.

The CDR3: CASSKTGQGTNYGYTF. CDR3 in DNA: TGTGCCAGTAGTAAGACAGGACAGGGAACTAACTATGGCTACACCTTC. The V call is TRBV19, the J call TRBJ1-2; 8 nucleotides agree with TRBD1. J was trimmed by 0 bases and V by 4 bases; bases with no gene match: 7. Germline CDR1 is LNHDA and CDR2 is SQIVND (reference sequence). This CDR3 contains 16 residues.

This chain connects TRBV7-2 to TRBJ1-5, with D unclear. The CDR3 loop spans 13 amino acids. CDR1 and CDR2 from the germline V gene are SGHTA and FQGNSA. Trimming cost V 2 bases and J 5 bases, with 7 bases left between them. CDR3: CASSLSLDQPQHF. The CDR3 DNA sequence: TGTGCCAGCAGCTTATCTCTCGATCAGCCCCAGCATTTT.

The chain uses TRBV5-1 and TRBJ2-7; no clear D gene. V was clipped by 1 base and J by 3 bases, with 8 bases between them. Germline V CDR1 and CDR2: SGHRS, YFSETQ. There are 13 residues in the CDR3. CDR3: CASSLPGNYEQYF. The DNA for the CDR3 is TGCGCCAGCAGCTTGCCAGGAAACTACGAGCAGTACTTC.

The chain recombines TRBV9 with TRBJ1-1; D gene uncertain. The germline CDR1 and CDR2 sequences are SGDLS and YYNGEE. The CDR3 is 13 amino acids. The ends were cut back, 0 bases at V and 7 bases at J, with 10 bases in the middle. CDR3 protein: CASSVGSRDEAFF. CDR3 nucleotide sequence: TGTGCCAGCAGCGTAGGGTCGAGGGATGAAGCTTTCTTT.

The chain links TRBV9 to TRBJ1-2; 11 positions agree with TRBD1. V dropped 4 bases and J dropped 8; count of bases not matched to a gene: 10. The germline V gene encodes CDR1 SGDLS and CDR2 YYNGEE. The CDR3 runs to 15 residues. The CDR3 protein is CASSPRTGGVGGYTF. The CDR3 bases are TGTGCCAGCAGCCCACGGACAGGGGGCGTAGGAGGCTACACCTTC.

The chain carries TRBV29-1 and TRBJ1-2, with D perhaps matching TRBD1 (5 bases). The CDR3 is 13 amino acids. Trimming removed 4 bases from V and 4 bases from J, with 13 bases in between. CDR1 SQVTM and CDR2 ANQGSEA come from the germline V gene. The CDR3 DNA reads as TGCAGCGTTGTCCCGACAGCTACCTATGGCTACACCTTC. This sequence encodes CSVVPTATYGYTF.

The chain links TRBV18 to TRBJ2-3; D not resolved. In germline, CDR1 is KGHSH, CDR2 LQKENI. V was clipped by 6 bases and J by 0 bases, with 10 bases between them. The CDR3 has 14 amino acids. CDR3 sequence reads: CASSLSRSTDTQYF. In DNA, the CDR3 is TGTGCCAGCTCTCTTAGCCGTAGCACAGATACGCAGTATTTT.

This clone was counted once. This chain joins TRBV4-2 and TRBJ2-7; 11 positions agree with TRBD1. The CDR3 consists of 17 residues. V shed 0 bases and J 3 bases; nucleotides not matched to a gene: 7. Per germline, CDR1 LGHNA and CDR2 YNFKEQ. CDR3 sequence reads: CASSQDPAGTGGYEQYF. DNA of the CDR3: TGTGCCAGCAGCCAAGATCCGGCCGGGACAGGGGGCTACGAGCAGTACTTC.